This T cell receptor (beta chain) was obtained from a study of blood T cells in healthy people across ages. Primers used in a second PCR of roughly 6 to 11 cycles were a sample-barcoded 5' primer and a J-beta primer mix. One entry per CDR3 protein, called by TCRdb with MiXCR from the 5' RACE reads. This table holds about 1.1 million distinct CDR3 sequences, roughly two fifths found once. Notes on the study in general: When set beside aged donors, long-lived donors presented more naive CD4+ cells and higher diversity. Expanded clonotype shifts may have been confounded, as the donors had an unknown CMV status. Roughly linear age-related decline in beta diversity appeared, significant by age approximately 40.

The germline V and J ends were trimmed by 3 bases and 4 bases, with 16 bases remaining between them. Germline V gene sequence: CDR1 SGDLS, CDR2 YYNGEE. CDR3 length: 15 amino acids. Note on this clonotype: No antigen is known for it.

The sequence was collected from a man younger than 35 in good health. This chain connects TRBV9 to TRBJ1-1; weak D call: TRBD1 (6 bases). The sequencing sample was made of blood. As DNA, the CDR3 is TGTGCCAGCAGCGCACAGGGAGCTCCGGGCACTGAAGCTTTCTTT. The encoded protein is CASSAQGAPGTEAFF.